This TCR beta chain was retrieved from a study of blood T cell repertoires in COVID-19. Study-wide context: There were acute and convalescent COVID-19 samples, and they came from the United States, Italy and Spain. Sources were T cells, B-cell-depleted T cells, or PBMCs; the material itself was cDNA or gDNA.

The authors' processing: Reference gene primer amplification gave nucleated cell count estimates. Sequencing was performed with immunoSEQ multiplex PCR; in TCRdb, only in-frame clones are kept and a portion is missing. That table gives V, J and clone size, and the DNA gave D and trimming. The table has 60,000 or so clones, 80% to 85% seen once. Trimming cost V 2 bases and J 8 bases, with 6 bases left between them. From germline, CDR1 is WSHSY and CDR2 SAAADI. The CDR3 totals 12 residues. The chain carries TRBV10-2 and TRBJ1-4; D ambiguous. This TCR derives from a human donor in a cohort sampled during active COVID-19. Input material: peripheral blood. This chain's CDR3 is CASSEEGEKLFF. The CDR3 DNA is TGCGCCAGCAGTGAGGAGGGAGAAAAACTGTTTTTT.